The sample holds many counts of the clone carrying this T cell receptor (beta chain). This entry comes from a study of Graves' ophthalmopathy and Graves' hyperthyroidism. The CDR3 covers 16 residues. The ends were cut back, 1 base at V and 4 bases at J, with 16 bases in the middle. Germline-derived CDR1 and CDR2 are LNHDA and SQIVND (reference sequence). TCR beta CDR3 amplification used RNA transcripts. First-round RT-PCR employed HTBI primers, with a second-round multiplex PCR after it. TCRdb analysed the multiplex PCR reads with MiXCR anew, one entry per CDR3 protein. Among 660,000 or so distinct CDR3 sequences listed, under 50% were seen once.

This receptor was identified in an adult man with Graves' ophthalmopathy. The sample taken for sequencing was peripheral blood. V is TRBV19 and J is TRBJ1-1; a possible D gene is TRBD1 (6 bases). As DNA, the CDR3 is TGTGCCAGTAGTATAGGGAGGAGGGGGAAGGGCACTGAAGCTTTCTTT. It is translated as CASSIGRRGKGTEAFF.